This note documents a single T cell receptor beta chain sequence. Its specificity is not known. Per the germline V gene, CDR1 is DFQATT and CDR2 is SNEGSKA (reference sequence). V lost 5 bases, J lost 5 bases, and 5 bases stayed unmatched. The length of the CDR3 is 14 residues. TCR beta cDNA libraries included unique molecular identifiers. T cells numbering about 0.9 to 10 million yielded cDNA molecules that totaled about 500,000. One entry per CDR3 protein, called by TCRdb with MiXCR from the PCR reads. The sample gives about 540,000 distinct CDR3 sequences, approximately 34% of which show up once; 5% to 6% is in the top ten. This record comes from a study of post-analysis software for immune sequencing data. Across the whole study: The courses of disease that were included comprised relapsing-remitting, secondary progressive and progressive-relapsing multiple sclerosis. Findings of the study overall: Among about 5 TRBV segments more frequent in patients than controls were TRBV5-6, TRBV5-1 and TRBV20-1. The study found significantly lower normalized Chao1 diversity in multiple sclerosis patients than in controls.

The V and J genes are TRBV20-1 and TRBJ2-1, with 11 nucleotides matching TRBD1. Sequenced material: blood. This TCR derives from a girl aged 2-17 years with multiple sclerosis. The CDR3 DNA reads TGCAGTGCTCGGGACAGGGGGAGGGACAATGAGCAGTTCTTC. Translating it yields CSARDRGRDNEQFF.